Included here is one TCR beta chain sequence, with context. This clonotype was seen ten or more times. The specificity of this receptor is unknown. No much larger clone exists at a distance of one base, and base qualities are not known. The data stem from a study of Graves' ophthalmopathy and Graves' hyperthyroidism listed by TCRdb under 2018. About the investigation overall: Peripheral blood was collected before any treatment was given, at the time of initial diagnosis. In total, around 140 blood samples were TCR-sequenced: roughly 45 ophthalmopathy, approximately 75 hyperthyroidism and some 17 hyperthyroidism-to-ophthalmopathy patients. To explore V-J signatures that distinguish ophthalmopathy from hyperthyroidism, a discovery set of 100 patients was enrolled, made up of about 40 with ophthalmopathy and under 65 with stable hyperthyroidism. Following sample collection, hyperthyroidism patients were given methimazole at a starting dose of 30 mg daily, and ophthalmopathy patients were given high-dose intravenous methylprednisolone. In five or six hyperthyroidism patients, T-cell repertoires of thyroid tissue and blood were compared. For independent validation, a separate cohort was made up of around 18 hyperthyroidism patients plus 17 patients who later progressed from hyperthyroidism to ophthalmopathy. The study used TCR beta repertoire signatures to distinguish Graves' ophthalmopathy from Graves' hyperthyroidism and to predict progression to ophthalmopathy.

On the study overall, not on this receptor specifically: No statistical method was used to set the sample size in advance, and the investigators knew which group each participant was assigned to. Most expanded thyroid clonotypes with a frequency above 0.001 also appeared in blood, which suggests that blood repertoires may reflect the immune response in the thyroid. In validation, the model predicted ophthalmopathy progression with about 70% sensitivity and approximately 75% specificity; 12 predicted patients were CT-confirmed with GO in a median of about 7.1 months. In cross-validation, the 13-signature model distinguished ophthalmopathy from stable hyperthyroidism with about 87% sensitivity and almost 83% specificity, and in the test set the corresponding values were approximately 80% and 68%.

Stable hyperthyroidism was defined as no progression to ophthalmopathy within 18 months of follow-up. Patients with hyperthyroidism were aged 18 to 65 years, had been newly diagnosed, and had a disease duration of less than 2 months. Patients with other autoimmune diseases, uncontrolled infections, pregnancy or lactation were excluded. Clinical symptoms, serum thyroxine, TRAb, thyroid ultrasound and orbital computed tomography formed the basis of the diagnosis. Using Ficoll-Paque density gradient centrifugation, PBMCs were isolated from about 10 ml of fresh peripheral blood. Total RNA was extracted using Trizol reagent, and RNA quality was checked on an Agilent 2100 Bioanalyzer. For repertoire sequencing, TCR beta CDR3 regions were amplified from RNA transcripts. HTBI primers and the Qiagen OneStep RT-PCR kit were used in a first-round RT-PCR, which was followed by a second-round multiplex PCR, size selection and purification. Libraries were sequenced paired-end with 100 bp reads on an Illumina HiSeq2000. In the authors' own workflow: Reads were processed with SOAPnuke, discarding reads with adapters, uncalled bases, mean Phred below 15, or no exact constant-primer or identifier match. COPE v1.2.5 was used to merge the high-quality paired reads. Unique nucleotide sequences were defined as clonotypes and aligned to IMGT TRB V, D and J references using MiTCR v1.1. The analysis was limited to V-J combinations with a frequency above 0.0001, which together covered 99% to 99.2% of the repertoires. A TCR clonal expansion and chaos score per V-J combination was defined as the ratio of F50 clonal expansion to chaos observed in the TCRdist matrix. Welch's t-statistics and random forest were used to reduce the features to 10 to 15 V-J combinations, which were then used as input to a naive Bayes classifier. The similarity between thyroid and blood repertoires was quantified using the Morisita-Horn index. TCRdb reprocessed the public reads (quality trimming at Q25 with fastp, clone calling with MiXCR) and kept in-frame beta chains. Every entry covers one CDR3 protein and lists the most common genes and DNA from its rows. These V and J calls originate from TCRdb's pipeline instead of the authors' own analysis. In all, the sample holds a few hundred thousand distinct CDR3 sequences, and approximately 17% of those were seen once. The biggest ten clones account for roughly 2.4% of the sample.

Sequenced material: peripheral blood. The TCR was taken from an adult woman with stable Graves' hyperthyroidism.

The bases read TGTGCCATCAGGTCCAGCCGTGAAGCTTTCTTT. Translated, it reads CAIRSSREAFF. This chain is built from TRBV10-3 and TRBJ1-1, with the identity of the D gene unclear. V is reduced by 6 bases and J by 7 bases, leaving a spacing of 9 bases between them. The germline V gene gives CDR1 as ENHRY and CDR2 as SYGVKD. From cysteine to phenylalanine, the CDR3 is 11 amino acids long. Only CDR3 DNA is held: 33 bases, read in frame from base 1.